One sample yielded the 17 T cell receptor beta chains listed below, sequenced in a study of blood T cell repertoires in COVID-19. Assay used: immunoSEQ multiplex PCR; TCRdb lists only in-frame clones, some missing. The table includes roughly 150,000 clones, roughly 85% detected once. Sequencing was done on a sample of peripheral blood. The receptors stem from an elderly woman with acute or convalescent COVID-19.

This rearrangement joins TRBV10-3 to TRBJ2-7; D not resolved. Germline V gives CDR1 ENHRY, CDR2 SYGVKD. The germline V and J ends were trimmed by 4 bases and 3 bases, with 10 bases remaining between them. The CDR3 length is 13 residues. CDR3 sequence reads: CAISVEHLYEQYF. The DNA of the CDR3 is TGTGCCATCAGTGTTGAACATCTCTACGAGCAGTACTTC.

Note on this clone: The junction departs from germline at one end; a sequencing error may be responsible. The V gene is TRBV6-2 or TRBV6-3, the J gene TRBJ2-7; TRBD2 aligns across 8 bases. Germline V lookup: CDR1 MNHEY, CDR2 SVGEGT. CDR3 size: 15 residues. The DNA of the CDR3 is TGTGCCAGCAGCACACCAACTAGCGGAACCTACGGGCAGTACTTC. The encoded protein is CASSTPTSGTYGQYF.

The gene calls are TRBV27 and TRBJ1-2; TRBD1 might be the D (5 bases). In germline, CDR1 is MNHEY, CDR2 SMNVEV (reference sequence). V lost 4 bases and J 9 bases, leaving 18 bases between the germline ends. There are 14 residues in the CDR3. The CDR3 nucleotides read TGTGCCAGCAGTTATAGCGGGGGACTACAAAGCTACACCTTC. Its translation: CASSYSGGLQSYTF.

The CDR3 DNA sequence: TGCGCCAGCAGCCGCATTGGGGGGGGAAGCTCCTACAATGAGCAGTTCTTC. This encodes CASSRIGGGSSYNEQFF. This chain uses TRBV4-3 with TRBJ2-1, with 7 nucleotides matching TRBD2. V lost 4 bases and J lost 0; bases outside the gene matches: 9. The CDR3 covers 17 residues. Germline CDR1 and CDR2: LGHNA and YSLEER.

In this sample, this clone turned up a few times. This rearrangement joins TRBV24-1 to TRBJ1-6, with D tentatively TRBD1 (5 bases). The length of the CDR3 is 13 residues. Trimming stripped 3 bases from V and 8 bases from J, with 7 bases between. Per the germline V gene, CDR1 is KGHDR and CDR2 is SFDVKD. The CDR3 DNA is TGTGCCACCAGTGATGCGGGGGATTCACCCCTCCACTTT. This gives the protein CATSDAGDSPLHF.

The chain links TRBV28 to TRBJ1-5, with D possibly matching TRBD1 (5 bases). Trimming shortened V by 3 bases and J by 3 bases, and 12 bases separated the two germline ends. The CDR3 has 15 residues. Germline assignment: CDR1 MDHEN and CDR2 SYDVKM. CDR3 in DNA: TGTGCCAGCAGTTTGAGGGGAGGGGCCAATCAGCCCCAGCATTTT. Residues: CASSLRGGANQPQHF. Full variable domain (outside the CDR3, taken from reference TRBV28 and TRBJ1-5): DVKVTQSSRYLVKRTGEKVFLECVQDMDHENMFWYRQDPGLGLRLIYFSYDVKMKEKGDIPEGYSVSREKKERFSLILESASTNQTSMYLCASSLRGGANQPQHFGDGTRLSIL.

The chain employs TRBV19 and TRBJ2-2, with D hard to call. CDR1 LNHDA and CDR2 SQIVND come from the germline V gene (reference sequence). With 7 bases removed from V and 4 bases from J, the gap between germline ends came to 19 bases. The CDR3 contains 16 residues. The CDR3 spells CASTSLAALGTGELFF. The CDR3 DNA reads as TGTGCCAGTACCTCTTTAGCAGCCCTGGGCACCGGGGAGCTGTTTTTT.

The chain joins TRBV6-5 to TRBJ1-1, with D tentatively TRBD1 (5 bases). The germline V gene has CDR1 MNHEY and CDR2 SVGAGI. Trimming took 4 bases from V and 0 from J, leaving 15 bases between them. This CDR3 spans 16 amino acids. Here the CDR3 reads CASSSPRMDMNTEAFF. CDR3 DNA: TGTGCCAGCAGTTCCCCTAGGATGGACATGAACACTGAAGCTTTCTTT.

Only one count was recorded for this clone. This chain uses TRBV6-5 with TRBJ1-2, with D possibly matching TRBD1 (5 bases). The CDR3 is made up of 13 amino acids. From germline, CDR1 is MNHEY and CDR2 SVGAGI. V dropped 6 bases and J dropped 5 bases, with 13 bases sitting between them. The CDR3 DNA reads TGTGCCAGCAGCAAGGGACTTTTTTATGGCTACACCTTC. Protein product: CASSKGLFYGYTF.

This chain connects TRBV14 to TRBJ2-7; tentatively, D is TRBD1 (6 bases). The V gene's germline CDR1 is SGHDN and CDR2 FVKESK. This CDR3 region has 14 residues. V shed 5 bases and J shed 2 bases, with 13 bases lying between them. CDR3 residues: CASSFRQEAYEQYF. CDR3 DNA: TGTGCCAGCAGCTTTCGACAGGAGGCCTACGAGCAGTACTTC.

The chain joins TRBV9 to TRBJ2-1; D ambiguous. Between the trimmed V and J ends, which lost 0 bases and 6 bases, there was a span of 10 bases. The CDR3 covers 14 residues. Germline CDR1 SGDLS, CDR2 YYNGEE. The CDR3 region has the DNA TGTGCCAGCAGCGTAGGCGGAATTCTCAATGAGCAGTTCTTC. It codes for CASSVGGILNEQFF.

The rearrangement links TRBV5-4 to TRBJ2-7; perhaps TRBD2 as D (6 bases). The V and J ends lost 3 bases and 7 bases respectively, with 26 bases between them. The CDR3 is 17 amino acids. Germline V CDR1 and CDR2: SGHNT, YYREEE (reference sequence). The CDR3 DNA reads TGTGCCAGCAGCTGGGGGAGTCGGGCGGAGGGGATACGAGAGCAGTACTTC. It specifies CASSWGSRAEGIREQYF.

The genes are TRBV28 and TRBJ1-4; D gene unclear. This CDR3 has 12 residues. V dropped 8 bases and J dropped 8 bases, with 12 bases sitting between them. Germline CDR1 reads MDHEN; CDR2 reads SYDVKM. The CDR3 DNA sequence: TGTGCCAGCCGACGGGGTGGAGAAAAACTGTTTTTT. Its translation is CASRRGGEKLFF.

The chain couples TRBV6-2 or TRBV6-3 to TRBJ1-5; 7 nucleotides agree with TRBD1. V shed 5 bases, J shed 2 bases, and the junction held 9 bases outside the gene matches. Germline V CDR1 and CDR2: MNHEY, SVGEGT. The CDR3 runs 16 residues. The DNA for the CDR3 is TGTGCCAGCAGTAACGGGGACAGAGGAGGCAATCAGCCCCAGCATTTT. As protein: CASSNGDRGGNQPQHF.

There are a few counts of this clone. The chain has TRBV28 and TRBJ2-2, with D possibly matching TRBD1 (5 bases). Germline V gene lookup returns CDR1 MDHEN and CDR2 SYDVKM. The CDR3 totals 13 residues. Trimming took off 4 bases at V and 5 bases at J, with 8 bases between the two ends. CDR3 in DNA: TGTGCCAGCAGTTCGGCAGGGACCGGGGAGCTGTTTTTT. Its protein product is CASSSAGTGELFF.

The chain recombines TRBV2 with TRBJ1-5; 10 bases agree with TRBD1. This CDR3 spans 17 amino acids. V was pared by 7 bases and J by 1 base, with 10 bases of the junction left unmatched. Germline CDR1 reads SNHLY; CDR2 reads FYNNEI. The DNA for the CDR3 is TGTGCCAGCACTCCGCGGGACAGGGGAGAGAGCAATCAGCCCCAGCATTTT. As protein: CASTPRDRGESNQPQHF. The full variable domain, completed using reference TRBV2 and TRBJ1-5, is EPEVTQTPSHQVTQMGQEVILRCVPISNHLYFYWYRQILGQKVEFLVSFYNNEISEKSEIFDDQFSVERPDGSNFTLKIRSTKLEDSAMYFCASTPRDRGESNQPQHFGDGTRLSIL.

In this sample, this clone turned up a few times. The chain recombines TRBV5-1 with TRBJ2-7, with 9 positions matching TRBD1. V lost 3 bases to trimming and J lost 5 bases; unmatched junction nucleotides: 9. This CDR3 comprises 15 residues. CDR1 is SGHRS and CDR2 is YFSETQ in the germline V gene. The CDR3 spells CASSSRGTGTHEQYF. The CDR3 DNA reads TGCGCCAGCAGCTCCAGAGGGACAGGGACGCACGAGCAGTACTTC.